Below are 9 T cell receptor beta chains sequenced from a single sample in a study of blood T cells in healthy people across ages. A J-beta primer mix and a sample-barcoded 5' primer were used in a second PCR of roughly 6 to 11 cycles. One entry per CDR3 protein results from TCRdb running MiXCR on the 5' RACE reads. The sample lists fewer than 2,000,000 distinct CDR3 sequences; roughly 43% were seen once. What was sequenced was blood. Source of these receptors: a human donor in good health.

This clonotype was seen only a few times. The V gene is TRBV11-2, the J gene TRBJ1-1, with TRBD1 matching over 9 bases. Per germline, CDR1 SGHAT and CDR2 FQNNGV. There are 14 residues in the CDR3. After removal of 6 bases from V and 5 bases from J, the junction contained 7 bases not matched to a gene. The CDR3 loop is CASRTGTGQTEAFF. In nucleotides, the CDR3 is TGTGCCAGCAGAACCGGGACAGGGCAAACTGAAGCTTTCTTT.

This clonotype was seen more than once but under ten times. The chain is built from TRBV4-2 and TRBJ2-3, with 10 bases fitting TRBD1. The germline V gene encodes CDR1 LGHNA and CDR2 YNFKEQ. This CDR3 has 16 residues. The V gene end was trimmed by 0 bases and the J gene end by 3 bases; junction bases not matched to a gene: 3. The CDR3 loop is CASSQDLGQGTDTQYF. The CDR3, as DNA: TGTGCCAGCAGCCAAGATCTGGGACAGGGGACAGATACGCAGTATTTT.

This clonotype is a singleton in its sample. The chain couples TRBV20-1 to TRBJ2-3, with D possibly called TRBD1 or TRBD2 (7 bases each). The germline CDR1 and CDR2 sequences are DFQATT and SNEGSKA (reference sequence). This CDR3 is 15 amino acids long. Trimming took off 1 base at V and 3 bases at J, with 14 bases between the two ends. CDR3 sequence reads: CSARGAGGATDTQYF. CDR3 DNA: TGCAGTGCTAGAGGGGCAGGGGGGGCTACAGATACGCAGTATTTT.

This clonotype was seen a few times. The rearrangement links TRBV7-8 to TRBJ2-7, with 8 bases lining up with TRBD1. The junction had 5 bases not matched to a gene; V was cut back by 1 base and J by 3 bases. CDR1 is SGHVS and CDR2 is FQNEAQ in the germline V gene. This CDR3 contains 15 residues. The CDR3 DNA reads TGTGCCAGCAGCTTAGAAGGGACAGGAATCTACGAGCAGTACTTC. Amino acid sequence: CASSLEGTGIYEQYF.

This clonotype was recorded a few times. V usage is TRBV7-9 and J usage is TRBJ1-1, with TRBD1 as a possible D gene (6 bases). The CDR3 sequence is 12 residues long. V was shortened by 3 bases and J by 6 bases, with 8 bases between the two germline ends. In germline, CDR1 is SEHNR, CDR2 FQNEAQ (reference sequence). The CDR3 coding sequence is TGTGCCAGCAGCTTCGACAGGCCTGAAGCTTTCTTT. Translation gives CASSFDRPEAFF.

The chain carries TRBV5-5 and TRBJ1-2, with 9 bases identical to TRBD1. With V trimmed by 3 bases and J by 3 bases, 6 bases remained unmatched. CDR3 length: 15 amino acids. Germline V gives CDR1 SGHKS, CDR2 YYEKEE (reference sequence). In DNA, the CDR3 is TGTGCCAGCAGCTCCGGGACAGGGAATGACTATGGCTACACCTTC. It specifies CASSSGTGNDYGYTF.

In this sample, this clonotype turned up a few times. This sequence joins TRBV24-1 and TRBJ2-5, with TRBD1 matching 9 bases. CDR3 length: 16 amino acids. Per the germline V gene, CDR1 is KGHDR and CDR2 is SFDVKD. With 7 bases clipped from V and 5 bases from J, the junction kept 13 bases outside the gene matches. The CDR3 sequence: CATSQPGQGARETQYF. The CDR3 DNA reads TGTGCCACCAGCCAACCGGGACAGGGTGCACGGGAGACCCAGTACTTC.

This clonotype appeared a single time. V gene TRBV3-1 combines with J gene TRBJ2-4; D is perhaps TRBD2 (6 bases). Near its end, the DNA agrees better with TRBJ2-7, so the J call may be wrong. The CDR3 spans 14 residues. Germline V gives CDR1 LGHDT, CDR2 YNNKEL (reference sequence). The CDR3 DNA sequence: TGTGCCAGCAGCCAAGAGAGGCGGGGAGGCGAGCAGTACTTC. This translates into CASSQERRGGEQYF.

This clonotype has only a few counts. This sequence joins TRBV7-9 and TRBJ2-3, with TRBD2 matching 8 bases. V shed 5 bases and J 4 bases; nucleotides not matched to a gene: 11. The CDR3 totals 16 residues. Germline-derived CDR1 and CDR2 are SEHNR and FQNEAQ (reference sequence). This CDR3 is CASSPAGGRGSDTQYF. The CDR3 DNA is TGTGCCAGCAGCCCTGCGGGGGGAAGGGGGTCAGATACGCAGTATTTT.